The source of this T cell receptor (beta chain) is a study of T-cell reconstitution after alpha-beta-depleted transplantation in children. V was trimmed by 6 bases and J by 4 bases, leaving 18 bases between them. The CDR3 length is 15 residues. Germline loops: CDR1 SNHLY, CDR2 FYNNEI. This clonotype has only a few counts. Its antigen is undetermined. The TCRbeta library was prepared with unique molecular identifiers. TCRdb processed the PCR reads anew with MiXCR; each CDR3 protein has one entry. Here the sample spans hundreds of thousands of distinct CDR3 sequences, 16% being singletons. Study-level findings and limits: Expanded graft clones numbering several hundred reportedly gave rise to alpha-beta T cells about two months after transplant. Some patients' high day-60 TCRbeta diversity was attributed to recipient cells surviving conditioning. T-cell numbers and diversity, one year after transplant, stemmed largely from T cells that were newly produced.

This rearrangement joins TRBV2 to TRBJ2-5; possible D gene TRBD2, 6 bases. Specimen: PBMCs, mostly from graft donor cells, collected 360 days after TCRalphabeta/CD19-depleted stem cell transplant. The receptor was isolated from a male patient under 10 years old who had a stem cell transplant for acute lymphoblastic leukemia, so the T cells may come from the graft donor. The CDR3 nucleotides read TGTGCCAGCAGCCGGAGCTTTGGGGGAGGAGAGACCCAGTACTTC. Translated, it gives CASSRSFGGGETQYF.